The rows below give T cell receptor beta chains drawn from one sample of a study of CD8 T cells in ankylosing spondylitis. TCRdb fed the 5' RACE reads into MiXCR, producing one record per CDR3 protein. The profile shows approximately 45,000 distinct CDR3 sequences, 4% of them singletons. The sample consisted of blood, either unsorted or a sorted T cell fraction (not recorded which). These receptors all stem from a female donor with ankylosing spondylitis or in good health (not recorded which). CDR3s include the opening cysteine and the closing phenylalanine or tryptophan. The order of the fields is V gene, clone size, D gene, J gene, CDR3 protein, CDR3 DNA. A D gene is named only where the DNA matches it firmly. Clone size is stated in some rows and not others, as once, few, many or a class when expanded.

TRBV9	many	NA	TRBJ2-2	CASSPLRFGELFF	TGTGCCAGCAGCCCTCTCCGGTTCGGGGAGCTGTTTTTT
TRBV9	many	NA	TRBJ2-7	CASSVEPWDPHGNEQYF	TGTGCCAGCAGCGTAGAACCCTGGGACCCCCACGGTAACGAGCAGTACTTC
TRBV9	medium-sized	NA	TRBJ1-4	CASSADPLNEKLFF	TGTGCCAGCAGCGCGGACCCCCTAAATGAAAAACTGTTTTTT
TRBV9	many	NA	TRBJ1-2	CASSARGPGDGYTF	TGTGCCAGCAGCGCCCGAGGGCCCGGGGATGGCTACACCTTC
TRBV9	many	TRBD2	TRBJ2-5	CASSVMGLGTPQETQYF	TGTGCCAGCAGCGTAATGGGACTAGGCACACCTCAAGAGACCCAGTACTTC
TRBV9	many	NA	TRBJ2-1	CASSVDEDNEQFF	TGTGCCAGCAGCGTAGATGAGGACAATGAGCAGTTCTTC
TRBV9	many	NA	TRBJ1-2	CASSASLTSNYGYTF	TGTGCCAGCAGTGCATCCTTAACTTCTAACTATGGCTACACCTTC
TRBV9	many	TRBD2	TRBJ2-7	CASSVAISGGAGEQYF	TGTGCCAGCAGCGTAGCTATTAGCGGGGGGGCCGGCGAGCAGTACTTC
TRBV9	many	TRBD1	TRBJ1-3	CASSVDWGTGGANTIYF	TGTGCCAGCAGCGTGGATTGGGGGACAGGGGGTGCAAACACCATATATTTT
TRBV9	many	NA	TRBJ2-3	CASSVLSSTDTQYF	TGTGCCAGCAGCGTATTGAGCAGCACAGATACGCAGTATTTT
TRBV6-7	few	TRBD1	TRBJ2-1	CASSYSSQGALARVRGNEQFF	TGTGCCAGCAGTTACTCAAGCCAGGGGGCCTTAGCTCGGGTAAGGGGTAATGAGCAGTTCTTC
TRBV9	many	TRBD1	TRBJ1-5	CASSFTGEGQPQHF	TGTGCCAGCTCCTTCACAGGGGAAGGTCAGCCCCAGCATTTT
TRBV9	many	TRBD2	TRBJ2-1	CASSVVGLAVGDNEQFF	TGTGCCAGCAGCGTAGTAGGACTAGCAGTGGGGGACAATGAGCAGTTCTTC
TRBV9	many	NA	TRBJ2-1	CASSSGTVSYNEQFF	TGTGCCAGCAGCTCCGGGACGGTGTCCTACAATGAGCAGTTCTTC
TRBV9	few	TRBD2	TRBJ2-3	CASSVVPGGRTSTDTQYF	TGTGCCAGCAGCGTAGTTCCGGGAGGAAGGACCAGCACAGATACGCAGTATTTT
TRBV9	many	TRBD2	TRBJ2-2	CASSVVGRGNTGELFF	TGTGCCAGCAGCGTAGTTGGGAGGGGGAACACCGGGGAGCTGTTTTTT
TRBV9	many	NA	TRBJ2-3	CASSVQTITSTDTQYF	TGTGCCAGCAGCGTACAGACTATTACTAGCACAGATACGCAGTATTTT
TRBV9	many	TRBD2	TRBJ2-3	CASSLSGTSGTDTQYF	TGTGCCAGCAGCCTCTCCGGGACTAGCGGCACAGATACGCAGTATTTT
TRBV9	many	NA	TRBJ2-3	CASSVGAGAPDTQYF	TGTGCCAGCAGCGTAGGCGCGGGGGCCCCAGATACGCAGTATTTT
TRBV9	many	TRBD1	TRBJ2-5	CASSVARGRRETQYF	TGTGCCAGCAGCGTAGCCAGGGGGCGCCGGGAGACCCAGTACTTC
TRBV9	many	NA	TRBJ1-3	CASSESGNGNTIYF	TGTGCCAGCAGCGAGTCCGGGAATGGAAACACCATATATTTT
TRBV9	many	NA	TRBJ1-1	CASSEPHSGVKTEAFF	TGTGCCAGCAGCGAACCTCACTCAGGGGTAAAGACTGAAGCTTTCTTT
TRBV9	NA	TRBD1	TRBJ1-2	CASSAGTGRVYTF	TGTGCCAGCAGCGCAGGGACAGGGAGGGTCTACACCTTC
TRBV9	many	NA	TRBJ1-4	CASSVAAATNEKLFF	TGTGCCAGCAGCGTGGCCGCGGCAACTAATGAAAAACTGTTTTTT
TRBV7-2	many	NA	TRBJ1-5	CASSPGRTDQPQHF	TGTGCCAGCAGCCCTGGCCGGACAGATCAGCCCCAGCATTTT
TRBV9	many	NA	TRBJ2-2	CASTSAGELFF	TGTGCCAGCACCTCGGCCGGGGAGCTGTTTTTT
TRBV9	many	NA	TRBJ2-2	CASSVVGGVTGELFF	TGTGCCAGCAGCGTGGTCGGGGGAGTCACCGGGGAGCTGTTTTTT
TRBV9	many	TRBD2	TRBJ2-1	CASSPRTSGGATYNEQFF	TGTGCCAGCAGCCCCCGGACTAGCGGGGGGGCCACCTACAATGAGCAGTTCTTC
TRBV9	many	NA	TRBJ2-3	CASSVEVNTDTQYF	TGTGCCAGCAGCGTAGAAGTTAACACAGATACGCAGTATTTT